This T cell receptor beta chain originates from a study of identical twins. This clonotype was counted ten times or more. TCRdb processed the 5' RACE reads anew with MiXCR; each CDR3 protein has one entry. The data contain roughly 230,000 distinct CDR3 sequences, about 9% of them seen just once; the ten biggest clones take up less than 4%. Looked up from germline, CDR1 is MNHEY and CDR2 is SVGAGI. After removal of 8 bases from V and 1 base from J, the junction contained 5 bases not matched to a gene. The CDR3 is made up of 14 amino acids. These same data were also listed under a study on yellow fever vaccine responses in identical twins. That report notes: Each twin's T cell response to the vaccine was reported to look partly convergent and partly personalized.

V and J are TRBV6-5 and TRBJ2-1; 7 bases are a match to TRBD2. Sequencing was done on a sample of CD8+ T cells sorted from blood. The TCR sequence derives from a woman aged 18-29 years in good health. The CDR3 protein is CASRPRGSYNEQFF. The CDR3 DNA sequence: TGTGCCAGCCGTCCGCGGGGGTCCTACAATGAGCAGTTCTTC.